The 20 T cell receptor beta chains reported below all come from one sample, sequenced in a study of cytomegalovirus exposure and HLA in healthy donors. 60 Vbeta and 13 Jbeta primers were used in PCR. The data were produced by immunoSEQ multiplex PCR, yet TCRdb's version contains in-frame clones alone and is incomplete. This table holds 200,000 to 250,000 clones, around 80% found once. Sequenced material: PBMCs. The source is a boy under 10 years old in good health and CMV-seronegative.

The rearrangement links TRBV19 to TRBJ1-5; no firm D call. The CDR3 extends over 13 amino acids. Per germline, CDR1 LNHDA and CDR2 SQIVND (reference sequence). Trimming took 5 bases from V and 4 from J, leaving 9 bases between them. The CDR3 bases are TGTGCCAGTAGTCTGCAGAAAAATCAGCCCCAGCATTTT. As protein: CASSLQKNQPQHF.

This clone was observed a single time. This rearrangement joins TRBV5-1 to TRBJ1-1; a weak D match, TRBD1 (6 bases). CDR3 size: 15 residues. Germline V gene sequence: CDR1 SGHRS, CDR2 YFSETQ. The V and J ends lost 4 bases and 0 bases respectively, with 13 bases between them. The CDR3 loop reads CASSIGQRLNTEAFF. The CDR3 DNA sequence: TGCGCCAGCAGCATCGGACAGCGCTTGAACACTGAAGCTTTCTTT. Full variable domain (missing parts from reference TRBV5-1 and TRBJ1-1): KAGVTQTPRYLIKTRGQQVTLSCSPISGHRSVSWYQQTPGQGLQFLFEYFSETQRNKGNFPGRFSGRQFSNSRSEMNVSTLELGDSALYLCASSIGQRLNTEAFFGQGTRLTVV.

The chain recombines TRBV27 with TRBJ2-1; TRBD1 is a possible D gene (5 bases). Trimming shortened V by 2 bases and J by 7 bases, and 12 bases separated the two germline ends. The CDR3 has 14 amino acids. The V gene's germline CDR1 is MNHEY and CDR2 SMNVEV (reference sequence). This CDR3 reads CASSLSQGRNEQFF. DNA of the CDR3: TGTGCCAGCAGTTTAAGTCAGGGTAGGAATGAGCAGTTCTTC.

This clone was observed a handful of times. The V and J genes are TRBV25-1 and TRBJ2-5; a weak D match, TRBD2 (5 bases). Germline lookup yields CDR1 MGHDK and CDR2 SYGVNS. CDR3 length equals 12 residues. V lost 8 bases and J lost 7, with 14 bases in between. The CDR3: CASGDKEGTQYF. CDR3 sequence (DNA): TGTGCCAGCGGCGATAAAGAGGGGACCCAGTACTTC.

This clone has a handful of counts. The chain carries TRBV6-5 and TRBJ1-2; perhaps TRBD1 as D (6 bases). The CDR3 loop spans 15 amino acids. The V end was cut by 2 bases, the J end by 3 bases, with 13 bases between. Germline-derived CDR1 and CDR2 are MNHEY and SVGAGI. The CDR3 sequence: CASSYMGADYYGYTF. In nucleotides, the CDR3 is TGTGCCAGCAGTTACATGGGGGCGGATTACTATGGCTACACCTTC.

This sequence joins TRBV11-1 and TRBJ2-6; tentatively, D is TRBD1 (5 bases). The germline V gene has CDR1 SGHAT and CDR2 FQDESV (reference sequence). The CDR3 has 15 residues. V was cut by 3 bases and J by 2 bases, with 8 bases left in between. CDR3 amino acids: CASSFRVTGANVLTF. The CDR3 DNA sequence: TGTGCCAGCAGCTTCAGGGTTACTGGGGCCAACGTCCTGACTTTC.

The chain carries TRBV7-9 and TRBJ1-3; D uncertain. The germline V gene encodes CDR1 SEHNR and CDR2 FQNEAQ (reference sequence). The V end was cut by 6 bases, the J end by 4 bases, with 16 bases between. This CDR3 comprises 15 residues. This CDR3 reads CASSQTLVAGNTIYF. CDR3 nucleotides: TGTGCCAGCAGTCAGACTCTGGTGGCAGGAAACACCATATATTTT.

Turning to this clone: One end of the junction fails to match germline, which may point to a read error. The V and J genes are TRBV7-9 and TRBJ2-1, with TRBD2 matching over 7 bases. The germline gives CDR1 SEHNR, CDR2 FQNEAQ (reference sequence). The CDR3 has 18 residues. The CDR3 DNA is TGTTCCAGCAGCTTCGACTCCCTCCACCGCGGGAGTAAGGACGAGCAGTTCTTC. Its translation: CSSSFDSLHRGSKDEQFF.

CDR3 sequence: CAWSSIGYTF. In DNA, the CDR3 is TGTGCCTGGAGCTCTATTGGCTACACCTTC. V is TRBV30 and J is TRBJ1-2; D is undetermined. The germline V gene has CDR1 GTSNPN and CDR2 SVGIG (reference sequence). The ends were cut back, 3 bases at V and 7 bases at J, with 6 bases in the middle. The CDR3 runs to 10 residues.

The rearrangement links TRBV7-3 to TRBJ2-1; 9 positions agree with TRBD2. The germline gives CDR1 SGHTA, CDR2 FQGTGA. The length of the CDR3 is 13 residues. V was clipped by 2 bases and J by 10 bases; unmatched bases: 3. The CDR3 loop reads CASSLQRGAEQFF. For the CDR3, the DNA is TGTGCCAGCAGCTTACAGCGGGGGGCAGAGCAGTTCTTC.

V gene TRBV29-1 combines with J gene TRBJ1-2; TRBD1 matches at 7 bases. The V and J ends lost 4 bases and 3 bases, in that order; junction bases with no gene match: 2. Germline-derived CDR1 and CDR2 are SQVTM and ANQGSEA. The length of the CDR3 is 12 residues. The CDR3 DNA is TGCAGCGTTGCTACAGGGGACTATGGCTACACCTTC. This gives the protein CSVATGDYGYTF.

V and J are TRBV9 and TRBJ1-4; 12 bases map to TRBD1. V was pared by 2 bases and J by 3 bases, with 2 bases of the junction left unmatched. The CDR3 is 16 amino acids. Germline assignment: CDR1 SGDLS and CDR2 YYNGEE. CDR3: CASSVGQGASNEKLFF. For the CDR3, the DNA is TGTGCCAGCAGCGTGGGACAGGGGGCATCTAATGAAAAACTGTTTTTT. The whole variable domain, filled in from reference TRBV9 and TRBJ1-4, reads DSGVTQTPKHLITATGQRVTLRCSPRSGDLSVYWYQQSLDQGLQFLIQYYNGEERAKGNILERFSAQQFPDLHSELNLSSLELGDSALYFCASSVGQGASNEKLFFGSGTQLSVL.

The chain recombines TRBV5-4 with TRBJ1-2; D is perhaps TRBD1 (5 bases). Trimming removed 4 bases from V and 7 bases from J, with 14 bases in between. Germline assignment: CDR1 SGHNT and CDR2 YYREEE (reference sequence). This CDR3 spans 13 amino acids. The DNA for the CDR3 is TGTGCCAGCAGCCCGACAGTGGAGGGTGGCTACACCTTC. The encoded protein is CASSPTVEGGYTF. The variable domain in full, with the rest retrieved from reference TRBV5-4 and TRBJ1-2, is ETGVTQSPTHLIKTRGQQVTLRCSSQSGHNTVSWYQQALGQGPQFIFQYYREEENGRGNFPPRFSGLQFPNYSSELNVNALELDDSALYLCASSPTVEGGYTFGSGTRLTVV.

This rearrangement joins TRBV18 to TRBJ2-6; D possibly corresponds to TRBD1 (6 bases). Germline values: CDR1 KGHSH, CDR2 LQKENI. V shed 6 bases and J shed 2 bases, with 17 bases lying between them. This CDR3 contains 17 residues. As DNA, the CDR3 is TGTGCCAGCTCCCTCCGGCTGGGGGCCACTGGGGCCAACGTCCTGACTTTC. This sequence encodes CASSLRLGATGANVLTF. The variable domain in full, completed from reference TRBV18 and TRBJ2-6, reads NAGVMQNPRHLVRRRGQEARLRCSPMKGHSHVYWYRQLPEEGLKFMVYLQKENIIDESGMPKERFSAEFPKEGPSILRIQQVVRGDSAAYFCASSLRLGATGANVLTFGAGSRLTVL.

The chain has TRBV2 and TRBJ2-7; D possibly corresponds to TRBD2 (6 bases). Germline V gene lookup returns CDR1 SNHLY and CDR2 FYNNEI. The CDR3 sequence is 14 residues long. V lost 5 bases and J 3 bases, leaving 14 bases between the germline ends. The CDR3 loop reads CASSSHVEGYEQYF. The CDR3 region has the DNA TGTGCCAGCAGTTCTCATGTGGAGGGCTACGAGCAGTACTTC.

The chain recombines TRBV19 with TRBJ1-5; D unresolved. Trimming removed 3 bases from V and 0 bases from J, with 9 bases in between. The V gene's germline CDR1 is LNHDA and CDR2 SQIVND (reference sequence). This CDR3 is built from 15 residues. The DNA for the CDR3 is TGTGCCAGTAGTATTAGCAGCTTTAGCAATCAGCCCCAGCATTTT. Its translation: CASSISSFSNQPQHF.

The CDR3 coding sequence is TGTGCCAGCATTACAGGGATTTTTGGCAATCAGCCCCAGCATTTT. This sequence encodes CASITGIFGNQPQHF. The rearrangement links TRBV6-1 to TRBJ1-5; possible D gene TRBD1, 6 bases. Trimming took 7 bases from V and 2 from J, leaving 15 bases between them. CDR1 is MNHNS, CDR2 SASEGT, per germline. This CDR3 contains 15 residues.

The genes are TRBV11-2 and TRBJ1-3, with no clear D. Germline V gene lookup returns CDR1 SGHAT and CDR2 FQNNGV. The V end was cut by 2 bases, the J end by 1 base, with 9 bases between. The CDR3 contains 15 residues. The CDR3 coding sequence is TGTGCCAGCAGCTTACCAGGCCTTTCTGGAAACACCATATATTTT. This gives the protein CASSLPGLSGNTIYF.

The chain recombines TRBV7-9 with TRBJ1-2; D gene unclear. This CDR3 spans 14 amino acids. Germline V gene sequence: CDR1 SEHNR, CDR2 FQNEAQ (reference sequence). V lost 1 base to trimming and J lost 7 bases, with 13 bases between them. In DNA form, the CDR3 reads TGTGCCAGCAGCTTAGAAGGCCGCGGAGGTGGCTACACCTTC. Its protein product is CASSLEGRGGGYTF.

The V call is TRBV28, the J call TRBJ1-5; TRBD1 aligns across 12 bases. V was pared by 10 bases and J by 1 base, with 17 bases of the junction left unmatched. The CDR3 spans 19 residues. The germline V gene encodes CDR1 MDHEN and CDR2 SYDVKM. This CDR3 is CATIRVRDRGLVSNQPQHF. The CDR3 DNA reads as TGTGCCACCATCCGCGTCCGGGACAGGGGGCTGGTAAGCAATCAGCCCCAGCATTTT.